Each of the 17 T cell receptor beta chains below was sequenced from the same sample in a study of Ad26.COV2.S vaccination and SARS-CoV-2 variants. Indicated treatment: 19 received Ad26.COV2.S at low or high dose, single or two shots; 5 received placebo; per-sample allocation not given. After the first vaccine or placebo injection, samples were drawn on day 63. Method: immunoSEQ multiplex PCR; TCRdb's copy keeps in-frame clones and lacks some. The data show a few hundred thousand clones, with around 89% seen just once and about 3.6% held by the top ten. The sample here was peripheral blood, taken in a trial of Ad26.COV2.S vaccine versus placebo. All receptors derive from a person between 18 and 59 years old who received the Ad26.COV2.S COVID-19 vaccine or a placebo.

The chain uses TRBV10-2 and TRBJ2-3; 8 nucleotides agree with TRBD1. Looked up from germline, CDR1 is WSHSY and CDR2 is SAAADI. This CDR3 region has 15 residues. The V and J ends lost 7 bases and 2 bases, in that order; junction bases with no gene match: 8. The CDR3 loop is CASMQTGEPTDTQYF. The CDR3 region has the DNA TGCGCCAGCATGCAGACAGGGGAGCCCACAGATACGCAGTATTTT.

The chain combines TRBV4-3 with TRBJ1-4, with D maybe TRBD1 (5 bases). The CDR3 runs 15 residues. Looked up from germline, CDR1 is LGHNA and CDR2 is YSLEER. V was clipped by 1 base and J by 8 bases, with 14 bases between them. CDR3 sequence (DNA): TGCGCCAGCAGCCAAGGGTTGGGGCTGGACGAAAAACTGTTTTTT. Amino acid sequence: CASSQGLGLDEKLFF.

V is TRBV15 and J is TRBJ2-3, with D maybe TRBD1 (7 bases). Germline V gives CDR1 LNHNV, CDR2 YYDKDF (reference sequence). The ends were cut back, 5 bases at V and 0 bases at J, with 15 bases in the middle. The CDR3 has 16 amino acids. The CDR3 is CATSRQGGQSTDTQYF. The CDR3 DNA is TGTGCCACCAGCCGCCAGGGGGGACAGAGCACAGATACGCAGTATTTT.

The chain couples TRBV30 to TRBJ1-2, with 7 bases matching TRBD1. Germline V gives CDR1 GTSNPN, CDR2 SVGIG (reference sequence). The length of the CDR3 is 13 residues. Trimming cost V 0 bases and J 6 bases; bases outside gene matches: 4. The chain's CDR3 is CAWSVQGFHGYTF. For the CDR3, the DNA is TGTGCCTGGAGTGTACAGGGGTTTCATGGCTACACCTTC.

The chain employs TRBV3-1 (or the pseudogene TRBV3-2) and TRBJ1-2; no firm D call. Between the trimmed V and J ends, which lost 2 bases and 7 bases, there was a span of 11 bases. The CDR3 sequence is 13 residues long. The germline CDR1 and CDR2 sequences are LGHDT and YNNKEL (reference sequence). CDR3 residues: CASSQPQRPGYTF. CDR3 DNA sequence: TGTGCCAGCAGCCAACCTCAGCGACCTGGCTACACCTTC.

The chain couples TRBV28 to TRBJ1-5, with D unresolved. Trimming removed 6 bases from V and 0 bases from J, with 9 bases in between. CDR1 is MDHEN and CDR2 is SYDVKM in the germline V gene. The CDR3 is 14 residues long. CDR3 amino acids: CASRSTVSNQPQHF. The CDR3 DNA follows: TGTGCCAGCAGGTCGACGGTTAGCAATCAGCCCCAGCATTTT.

The V gene is TRBV12-3 or TRBV12-4, the J gene TRBJ2-1; 9 bases map to TRBD2. The CDR3 length is 13 residues. V shed 6 bases, J shed 6 bases, and the junction held 3 bases outside the gene matches. The CDR3 DNA reads as TGTGCCAGCAGCTTTAGCGGGGGCAATGAGCAGTTCTTC. Amino acid sequence: CASSFSGGNEQFF.

The V call is TRBV6-2 or TRBV6-3, the J call TRBJ1-2; 8 positions agree with TRBD1. Germline CDR1 MNHEY, CDR2 SVGEGT. The CDR3 totals 14 residues. V shed 6 bases, J shed 4 bases, and the junction held 7 bases outside the gene matches. This chain's CDR3 is CASSILQGAYGYTF. CDR3 DNA sequence: TGTGCCAGCAGCATACTCCAGGGGGCCTATGGCTACACCTTC.

The chain has TRBV4-3 and TRBJ2-7; D possibly corresponds to TRBD1 (6 bases). The germline V gene encodes CDR1 LGHNA and CDR2 YSLEER. V was trimmed by 3 bases and J by 0 bases, leaving 12 bases between them. This CDR3 is 15 amino acids long. The CDR3 nucleotides are TGCGCCAGCAGCCAGCTCCGGGACACCTCCTACGAGCAGTACTTC. It translates to CASSQLRDTSYEQYF.

This rearrangement joins TRBV10-3 to TRBJ2-5; 10 nucleotides line up with TRBD1. CDR1 is ENHRY, CDR2 SYGVKD, per germline. V shed 8 bases, J shed 5 bases, and the junction held 8 bases outside the gene matches. This CDR3 region has 14 residues. The CDR3 reads CAIARDRGEETQYF. In DNA, the CDR3 is TGTGCCATCGCCCGGGACAGGGGCGAGGAGACCCAGTACTTC.

This clone came up once. The gene calls are TRBV5-1 and TRBJ2-2, with 7 bases lining up with TRBD1. Germline V gene sequence: CDR1 SGHRS, CDR2 YFSETQ. CDR3 length: 15 amino acids. V lost 0 bases and J lost 1; bases outside the gene matches: 0. The CDR3 is CASSLGDRNTGELFF. CDR3 nucleotide sequence: TGCGCCAGCAGCTTGGGGGACAGGAACACCGGGGAGCTGTTTTTT.

The V gene is TRBV28, the J gene TRBJ2-5; TRBD2 agrees at 8 bases. This CDR3 has 15 amino acids. With V trimmed by 6 bases and J by 3 bases, 9 bases remained unmatched. Germline CDR1 and CDR2: MDHEN and SYDVKM. The CDR3 DNA follows: TGTGCCAGCAGGGCGGGGGGCGTGGATGAAGAGACCCAGTACTTC. It specifies CASRAGGVDEETQYF. The full variable domain, in which reference TRBV28 and TRBJ2-5 provide the parts outside the CDR3, is DVKVTQSSRYLVKRTGEKVFLECVQDMDHENMFWYRQDPGLGLRLIYFSYDVKMKEKGDIPEGYSVSREKKERFSLILESASTNQTSMYLCASRAGGVDEETQYFGPGTRLLVL.

The rearrangement joins TRBV6-4 to TRBJ2-6; 8 nucleotides match TRBD2. This CDR3 comprises 16 residues. Looked up from germline, CDR1 is MRHNA and CDR2 is SNTAGT. V trimming: 3 bases; J trimming: 2 bases; junction bases outside the gene matches: 3. CDR3 sequence reads: CASSEGGGTGANVLTF. CDR3 nucleotide sequence: TGTGCCAGCAGTGAAGGCGGGGGGACTGGGGCCAACGTCCTGACTTTC.

In its sample, this clone was seen a few times. The junction departs from the called germline gene at one end, perhaps through a read error. The rearrangement joins TRBV28 to TRBJ1-1, with D unclear. Germline CDR1 reads MDHEN; CDR2 reads SYDVKM. The CDR3 contains 13 residues. The CDR3 protein is CASSLFVNTEAFF. DNA of the CDR3: TGTGCCAGCAGCTTATTCGTGAACACTGAAGCTTTCTTT. Filled out from reference TRBV28 and TRBJ1-1, the complete variable domain reads DVKVTQSSRYLVKRTGEKVFLECVQDMDHENMFWYRQDPGLGLRLIYFSYDVKMKEKGDIPEGYSVSREKKERFSLILESASTNQTSMYLCASSLFVNTEAFFGQGTRLTVV.

The rearrangement links TRBV7-3 to TRBJ2-3; the match to TRBD2 covers 9 bases. CDR1 is SGHTA, CDR2 FQGTGA, per germline. This CDR3 comprises 19 residues. The V gene end was trimmed by 1 base and the J gene end by 6 bases; junction bases not matched to a gene: 17. Here the CDR3 reads CASSLKGVATSGGRDTQYF. The CDR3 nucleotides read TGTGCCAGCAGCTTAAAGGGGGTAGCGACTAGCGGCGGGAGGGATACGCAGTATTTT.

The chain links TRBV2 to TRBJ2-7, with D hard to call. The V end was cut by 4 bases, the J end by 2 bases, with 12 bases between. Germline V lookup: CDR1 SNHLY, CDR2 FYNNEI. The CDR3 length is 14 residues. The CDR3 reads CASSVGAPPYEQYF. CDR3 nucleotide sequence: TGTGCCAGCAGTGTTGGCGCTCCCCCCTACGAGCAGTACTTC.

This clone was picked up one time. The chain has TRBV4-1 and TRBJ2-3; 14 nucleotides line up with TRBD2. V shed 4 bases, J shed 2 bases, and the junction held 8 bases outside the gene matches. In germline, CDR1 is MGHRA, CDR2 YSYEKL. This CDR3 is built from 18 residues. The CDR3 here is CASSRGLAGATYTDTQYF. The CDR3 nucleotides read TGCGCCAGCAGCCGGGGACTAGCGGGGGCCACTTACACAGATACGCAGTATTTT.